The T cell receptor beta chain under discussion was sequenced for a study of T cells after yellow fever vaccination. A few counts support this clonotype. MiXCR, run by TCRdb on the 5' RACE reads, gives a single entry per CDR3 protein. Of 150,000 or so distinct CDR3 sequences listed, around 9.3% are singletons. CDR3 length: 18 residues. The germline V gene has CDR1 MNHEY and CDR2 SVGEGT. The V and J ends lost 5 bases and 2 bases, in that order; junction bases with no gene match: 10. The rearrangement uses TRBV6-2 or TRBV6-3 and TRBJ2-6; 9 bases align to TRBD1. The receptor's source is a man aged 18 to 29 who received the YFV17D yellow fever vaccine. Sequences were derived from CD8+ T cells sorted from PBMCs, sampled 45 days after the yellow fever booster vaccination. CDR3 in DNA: TGTGCCAGCAGTCCTCGGGGGACAGGGAGTCCTGGGGCCAACGTCCTGACTTTC. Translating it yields CASSPRGTGSPGANVLTF.